This TCR beta chain emerged from a study of blood T cells in healthy people across ages. Together with a sample-barcoded 5' primer, a J-beta primer mix was included in a second PCR lasting roughly 6 to 12 cycles. Each TCR beta cDNA got a 12-nucleotide random molecular identifier. One entry per CDR3 protein, called by TCRdb with MiXCR from the 5' RACE reads. Here the sample spans hundreds of thousands of distinct CDR3 sequences, around 20% being singletons. V was shortened by 6 bases and J by 4 bases, with 12 bases between the two germline ends. Germline CDR1 reads DFQATT; CDR2 reads SNEGSKA (reference sequence). The CDR3 is made up of 12 amino acids.

The V gene is TRBV20-1, the J gene TRBJ1-1; no firm D call. The TCR sequence derives from a man in his 70s in good health. The sample was blood. CDR3 bases: TGCAGTGCCGCCGACCTCGGCACTGAAGCTTTCTTT. It yields the protein CSAADLGTEAFF.